These 20 T cell receptor beta chains were all obtained from the same sample, sequenced in a study of human T cells and chemical hapten exposure (dated by TCRdb to about 2021). This specimen's time point label, interpreted: pre-sensitization, week 0. The treatment or condition label on this specimen signifies: therapeutic diphenylcyclopropenone sensitization with weekly scalp DPC. The library was built by means of RACE. The data were produced on a NextSeq 500. TCRdb ran its own pipeline on the public reads, namely fastp trimming at Q25 and MiXCR clone calling, and kept in-frame beta chains. Merged by CDR3 protein, the rows form single entries marked with the most common genes and DNA. This sample comprises more than 80,000 distinct CDR3 sequences, less than 14% of them detected only once. Of the sample, about 3.1% is held by the ten largest clones. The sequencing used whole blood, collected in connection with sensitization to the hapten diphenylcyclopropenone (DPC). Source of these receptors: a woman aged 55 to 70 with alopecia areata. Some clones in this sample may be carry-over from other donors' samples.

To note about this clonotype: An end of the junction differs from the germline gene, which may be a read error. The chain is built from TRBV20-1 and TRBJ1-1; D remains unclear. The germline CDR1 and CDR2 sequences are DFQATT and SNEGSKA (reference sequence). CDR3 length equals 12 residues. In DNA, the CDR3 is TGCAGCGCTAGGTTCGGCCAGGTTAAAGCTTTCTTT. This gives the protein CSARFGQVKAFF.

This clonotype was seen at least ten times. The chain employs TRBV29-1 and TRBJ2-3; 7 bases match TRBD1. Per the germline V gene, CDR1 is SQVTM and CDR2 is ANQGSEA. This CDR3 spans 13 amino acids. J was trimmed by 6 bases and V by 5 bases; bases with no gene match: 8. The CDR3 nucleotides are TGCAGCGTTCCGGGACAGTGGGAGGATACGCAGTATTTT. Its protein is CSVPGQWEDTQYF.

This clonotype was found a few times. This sequence joins TRBV5-6 and TRBJ2-5; 10 bases match TRBD1. The CDR3 length is 14 residues. Unmatched junction bases numbered 2, after V lost 3 bases and J lost 3 bases. From germline, CDR1 is SGHDT and CDR2 YYEEEE. The CDR3 coding sequence is TGTGCCAGCAGCTGGGGGACAGGGGAAGAGACCCAGTACTTC. Amino acid sequence: CASSWGTGEETQYF.

This clonotype was counted ten times or more. The rearrangement uses TRBV5-1 and TRBJ2-3; 14 nucleotides match TRBD2. Germline V lookup: CDR1 SGHRS, CDR2 YFSETQ. V lost 4 bases and J lost 2; bases outside the gene matches: 18. This CDR3 has 21 amino acids. CDR3 in DNA: TGCGCCAGCAGCACCGACCTGGGACTAGCGGGGGCCCGCGCGAACACAGATACGCAGTATTTT. This codes for CASSTDLGLAGARANTDTQYF.

This clonotype occurred many times. CDR3 coding DNA: TGCAGTGCTAGAGGTTGGGGGGCCAGGGGATATGGCTACACCTTC. Encoded protein: CSARGWGARGYGYTF. The rearrangement uses TRBV20-1 and TRBJ1-2; a possible D gene is TRBD1 (6 bases). Between the trimmed V and J ends, which lost 1 base and 5 bases, there was a span of 17 bases. The CDR3 contains 15 residues. Germline V gene sequence: CDR1 DFQATT, CDR2 SNEGSKA (reference sequence).

The chain carries TRBV10-3 and TRBJ1-6; TRBD1 aligns across 10 bases. Germline CDR1 and CDR2: ENHRY and SYGVKD. The CDR3 covers 18 residues. V was pared by 2 bases and J by 0 bases, with 4 bases of the junction left unmatched. This chain's CDR3 is CAISETGQGNSYNSPLHF. CDR3 DNA: TGTGCCATCAGTGAGACGGGACAGGGGAACTCCTATAATTCACCCCTCCACTTT.

This clonotype was seen only a few times. The CDR3 coding sequence is TGCAGTGCTGTCCCGAGCACAGATACGCAGTATTTT. It yields the protein CSAVPSTDTQYF. This sequence joins TRBV20-1 and TRBJ2-3; no clear D gene. This CDR3 contains 12 residues. Germline V CDR1 and CDR2: DFQATT, SNEGSKA (reference sequence). The ends were cut back, 5 bases at V and 0 bases at J, with 6 bases in the middle.

This clonotype was seen ten or more times. V usage is TRBV25-1 and J usage is TRBJ2-5; D possibly corresponds to TRBD1 (5 bases). Trimming took off 1 base at V and 2 bases at J, with 8 bases between the two ends. The V gene's germline CDR1 is MGHDK and CDR2 SYGVNS. This CDR3 region has 14 residues. Here the CDR3 DNA reads TGTGCCAGCAGTGAATTTTCAGGGCAAGAGACCCAGTACTTC. Translated: CASSEFSGQETQYF.

V gene TRBV20-1 combines with J gene TRBJ2-2; TRBD2 matches at 13 bases. The length of the CDR3 is 15 residues. Per germline, CDR1 DFQATT and CDR2 SNEGSKA (reference sequence). V lost 5 bases and J lost 5; bases outside the gene matches: 5. The CDR3 sequence is CSAEPLAGGTGELFF. The CDR3 nucleotides are TGCAGTGCTGAACCACTAGCGGGGGGGACCGGGGAGCTGTTTTTT.

This clonotype came up many times. The chain links TRBV30 to TRBJ2-1; D is unresolved. V was cut by 1 base and J by 0 bases, with 10 bases left in between. Germline loops: CDR1 GTSNPN, CDR2 SVGIG (reference sequence). The CDR3 loop spans 15 amino acids. The CDR3 protein is CAWSETASSYNEQFF. CDR3 coding DNA: TGTGCCTGGAGTGAAACCGCAAGCTCCTACAATGAGCAGTTCTTC.

Ten or more counts support this clonotype. The V and J genes are TRBV12-3 or TRBV12-4 and TRBJ1-1, with D perhaps matching TRBD1 (5 bases). Trimming removed 5 bases at V and 6 bases at J, with 16 bases between. The CDR3 runs to 14 residues. The chain's CDR3 is CASSPWGQMAEAFF. The CDR3 nucleotides are TGTGCCAGCAGTCCCTGGGGCCAAATGGCTGAAGCTTTCTTT.

The chain combines TRBV7-9 with TRBJ2-3; 8 bases are shared with TRBD2. The junction had 8 bases not matched to a gene; V was cut back by 1 base and J by 2 bases. This CDR3 is built from 17 residues. Looked up from germline, CDR1 is SEHNR and CDR2 is FQNEAQ (reference sequence). CDR3 sequence (DNA): TGTGCCAGCAGCTTAGGAGGTGCTAGCGGGCTCACAGATACGCAGTATTTT. Translating gives CASSLGGASGLTDTQYF.

This sequence joins TRBV20-1 and TRBJ2-2, with 9 bases identical to TRBD2. Trimming removed 3 bases from V and 0 bases from J; junction bases left unmatched: 14. The germline gives CDR1 DFQATT, CDR2 SNEGSKA (reference sequence). The length of the CDR3 is 19 residues. CDR3 sequence reads: CSASSLGEAGGSNTGELFF. CDR3 nucleotide sequence: TGCAGTGCTAGCAGCCTAGGTGAAGCGGGGGGCTCGAACACCGGGGAGCTGTTTTTT.

This clonotype was counted between two and nine times. The chain has TRBV3-1 and TRBJ2-5; D gene uncertain. V dropped 4 bases and J dropped 5 bases, with 11 bases sitting between them. The CDR3 is 13 amino acids. The germline V gene encodes CDR1 LGHDT and CDR2 YNNKEL (reference sequence). The CDR3 protein is CASSRPPLETQYF. The CDR3, as DNA: TGTGCCAGCAGCCGGCCGCCCCTGGAGACCCAGTACTTC.

This clonotype was counted many times. The V gene is TRBV7-9, the J gene TRBJ2-1, with TRBD1 matching over 8 bases. CDR3 size: 16 residues. The trim removed 5 bases at V and 3 bases at J, leaving 9 bases unmatched. Looked up from germline, CDR1 is SEHNR and CDR2 is FQNEAQ (reference sequence). As DNA, the CDR3 is TGTGCCAGCAGCCCGAAGACAGGGGAAGGCTACAATGAGCAGTTCTTC. It codes for CASSPKTGEGYNEQFF.

This clonotype was seen at least ten times. The chain has TRBV14 and TRBJ2-1; tentatively, D is TRBD1 or TRBD2 (6 bases each). Deletions cut 0 bases from V and 6 bases from J, with 24 bases between. CDR3 length: 19 residues. From germline, CDR1 is SGHDN and CDR2 FVKESK. CDR3 in DNA: TGTGCCAGCAGCCAAGATCGATGGAGGGGGACAAGAGAGGCCAATGAGCAGTTCTTC. Translated: CASSQDRWRGTREANEQFF. Filled out from reference TRBV14 and TRBJ2-1, the complete variable domain reads EAGVTQFPSHSVIEKGQTVTLRCDPISGHDNLYWYRRVMGKEIKFLLHFVKESKQDESGMPNNRFLAERTGGTYSTLKVQPAELEDSGVYFCASSQDRWRGTREANEQFFGPGTRLTVL.

This clonotype showed up many times. This CDR3 reads CASSKLGRDEQPQHF. Written as DNA, the CDR3 is TGTGCCAGCAGTAAACTCGGAAGGGATGAGCAGCCCCAGCATTTT. The V call is TRBV5-6, the J call TRBJ1-5; D remains ambiguous. The CDR3 is 15 residues long. V dropped 5 bases and J dropped 7 bases, with 19 bases sitting between them. From germline, CDR1 is SGHDT and CDR2 YYEEEE.

This clonotype was observed a handful of times. The chain is built from TRBV7-6 and TRBJ2-3; D possibly corresponds to TRBD2 (5 bases). V shed 3 bases and J shed 2 bases, with 12 bases lying between them. The CDR3 extends over 15 amino acids. Germline V gene lookup returns CDR1 SGHVS and CDR2 FNYEAQ. CDR3 DNA sequence: TGTGCCAGCAGCTTGAGGACTGGAACCACAGATACGCAGTATTTT. Translation: CASSLRTGTTDTQYF.

This clonotype was found many times. The rearrangement links TRBV4-1 to TRBJ1-1; D call uncertain. With 7 bases removed from V and 3 bases from J, the gap between germline ends came to 24 bases. The CDR3 consists of 17 residues. Germline values: CDR1 MGHRA, CDR2 YSYEKL. The CDR3 nucleotides read TGCGCCAGCAACAAACCCACTCTTTCGGTCCGGTACACTGAAGCTTTCTTT. Encoded protein: CASNKPTLSVRYTEAFF.

This clonotype was seen repeatedly, ten times or more. The chain joins TRBV4-1 to TRBJ2-2; D remains ambiguous. The CDR3 has 16 residues. CDR1 MGHRA and CDR2 YSYEKL come from the germline V gene. Deletions cut 4 bases from V and 4 bases from J, with 16 bases between. In nucleotides, the CDR3 is TGCGCCAGCAGCCCATGGTCGGGCCAGGTCACCGGGGAGCTGTTTTTT. Protein product: CASSPWSGQVTGELFF.